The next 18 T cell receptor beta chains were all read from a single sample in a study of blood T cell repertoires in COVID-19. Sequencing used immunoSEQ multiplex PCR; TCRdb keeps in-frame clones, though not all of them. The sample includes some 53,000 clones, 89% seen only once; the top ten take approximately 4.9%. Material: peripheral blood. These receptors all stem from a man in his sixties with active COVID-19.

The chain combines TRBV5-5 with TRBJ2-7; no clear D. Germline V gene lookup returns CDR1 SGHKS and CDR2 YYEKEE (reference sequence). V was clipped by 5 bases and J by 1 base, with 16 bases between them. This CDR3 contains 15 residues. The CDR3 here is CASSSRLIPSYEQYF. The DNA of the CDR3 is TGTGCCAGCAGTTCGAGACTGATACCGTCCTACGAGCAGTACTTC.

CDR3 DNA: TGTGCCAGTAGCCGGACAACACAACTAGCGGGTTATTACAATGAGCAGTTCTTC. Amino acid sequence: CASSRTTQLAGYYNEQFF. The rearrangement joins TRBV19 to TRBJ2-1; 9 bases map to TRBD2. Trimming at V came to 6 bases and at J to 4 bases, leaving 16 bases not matched to a gene. CDR1 and CDR2 from the germline V gene are LNHDA and SQIVND (reference sequence). The CDR3 is 18 amino acids.

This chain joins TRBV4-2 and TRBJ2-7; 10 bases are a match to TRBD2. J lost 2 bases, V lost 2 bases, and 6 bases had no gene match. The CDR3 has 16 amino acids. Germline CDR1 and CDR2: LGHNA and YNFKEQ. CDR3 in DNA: TGTGCCAGCAGCCAACCACTAGCGGGATTAACCTACGAGCAGTACTTC. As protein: CASSQPLAGLTYEQYF.

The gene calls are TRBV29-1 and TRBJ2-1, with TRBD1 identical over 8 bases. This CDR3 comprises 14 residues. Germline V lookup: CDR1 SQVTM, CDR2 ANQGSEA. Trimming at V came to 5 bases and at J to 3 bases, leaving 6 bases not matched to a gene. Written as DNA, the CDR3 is TGCAGCGTTCTTAGGACAGGGCACTACAATGAGCAGTTCTTC. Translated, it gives CSVLRTGHYNEQFF.

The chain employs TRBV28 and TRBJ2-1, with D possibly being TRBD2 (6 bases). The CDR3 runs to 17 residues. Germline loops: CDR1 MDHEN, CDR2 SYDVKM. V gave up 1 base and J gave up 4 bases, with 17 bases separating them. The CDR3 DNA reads TGTGCCAGCAGTTTATTGGGTAGTAGCGGCGAGTACAATGAGCAGTTCTTC. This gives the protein CASSLLGSSGEYNEQFF.

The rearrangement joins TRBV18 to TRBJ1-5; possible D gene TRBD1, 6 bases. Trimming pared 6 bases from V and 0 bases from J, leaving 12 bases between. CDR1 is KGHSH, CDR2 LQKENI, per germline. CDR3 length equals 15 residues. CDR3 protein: CASSLDSSSNQPQHF. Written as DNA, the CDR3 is TGTGCCAGCTCTTTGGACAGTTCTAGCAATCAGCCCCAGCATTTT.

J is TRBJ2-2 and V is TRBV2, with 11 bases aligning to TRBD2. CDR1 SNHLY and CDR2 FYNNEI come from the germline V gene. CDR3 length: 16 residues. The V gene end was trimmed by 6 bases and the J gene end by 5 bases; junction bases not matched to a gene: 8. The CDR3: CASRIAGGPVTGELFF. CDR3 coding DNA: TGTGCCAGCAGGATAGCGGGAGGGCCGGTTACCGGGGAGCTGTTTTTT.

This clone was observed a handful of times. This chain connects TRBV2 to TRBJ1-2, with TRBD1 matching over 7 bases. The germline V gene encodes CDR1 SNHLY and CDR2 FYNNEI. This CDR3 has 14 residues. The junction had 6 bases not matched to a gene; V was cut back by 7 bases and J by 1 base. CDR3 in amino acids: CASIRGTVNYGYTF. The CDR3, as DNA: TGTGCCAGCATTCGCGGGACAGTTAACTATGGCTACACCTTC.

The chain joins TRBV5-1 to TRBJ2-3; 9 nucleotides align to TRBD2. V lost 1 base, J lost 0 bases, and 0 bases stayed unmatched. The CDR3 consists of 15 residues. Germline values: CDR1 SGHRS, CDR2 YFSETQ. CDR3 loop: CASSLTSGSTDTQYF. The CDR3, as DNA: TGCGCCAGCAGCTTGACTAGCGGGAGCACAGATACGCAGTATTTT.

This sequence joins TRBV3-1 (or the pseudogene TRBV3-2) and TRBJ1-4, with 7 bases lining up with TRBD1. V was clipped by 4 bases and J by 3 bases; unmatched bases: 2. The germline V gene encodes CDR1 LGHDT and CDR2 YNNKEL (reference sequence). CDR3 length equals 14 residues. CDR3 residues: CASSPTGSNEKLFF. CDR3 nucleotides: TGTGCCAGCAGCCCGACAGGGTCTAATGAAAAACTGTTTTTT.

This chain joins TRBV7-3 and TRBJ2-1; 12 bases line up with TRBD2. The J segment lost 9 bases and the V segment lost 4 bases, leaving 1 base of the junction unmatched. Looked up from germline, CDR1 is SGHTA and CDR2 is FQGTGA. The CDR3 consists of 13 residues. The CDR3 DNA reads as TGTGCCAGCAGCTCGACTAGCGGGAGTGAGCAGTTCTTC. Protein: CASSSTSGSEQFF.

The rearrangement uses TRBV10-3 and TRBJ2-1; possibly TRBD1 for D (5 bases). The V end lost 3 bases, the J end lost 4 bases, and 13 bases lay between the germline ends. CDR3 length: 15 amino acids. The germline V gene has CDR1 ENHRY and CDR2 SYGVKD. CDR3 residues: CAISDLGQGYNEQFF. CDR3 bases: TGTGCCATCAGTGACTTGGGGCAAGGGTACAATGAGCAGTTCTTC.

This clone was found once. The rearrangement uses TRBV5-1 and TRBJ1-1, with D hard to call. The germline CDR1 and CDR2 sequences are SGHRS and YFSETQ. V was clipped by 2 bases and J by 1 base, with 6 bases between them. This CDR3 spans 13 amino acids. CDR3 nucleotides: TGCGCCAGCAGCTTAGAGGCGAACACTGAAGCTTTCTTT. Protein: CASSLEANTEAFF.

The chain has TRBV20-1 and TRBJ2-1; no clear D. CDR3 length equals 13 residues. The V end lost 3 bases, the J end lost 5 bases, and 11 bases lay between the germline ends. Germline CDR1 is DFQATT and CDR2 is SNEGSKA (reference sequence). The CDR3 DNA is TGCAGTGCTAGTCGGTCGTCCAACAATGAGCAGTTCTTC. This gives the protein CSASRSSNNEQFF.

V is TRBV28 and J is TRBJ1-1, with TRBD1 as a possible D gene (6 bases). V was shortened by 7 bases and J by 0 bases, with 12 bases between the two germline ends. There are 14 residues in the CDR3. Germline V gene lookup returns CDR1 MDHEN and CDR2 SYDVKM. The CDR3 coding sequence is TGTGCCAGCACCCAAGACAGGTTGAACACTGAAGCTTTCTTT. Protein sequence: CASTQDRLNTEAFF.

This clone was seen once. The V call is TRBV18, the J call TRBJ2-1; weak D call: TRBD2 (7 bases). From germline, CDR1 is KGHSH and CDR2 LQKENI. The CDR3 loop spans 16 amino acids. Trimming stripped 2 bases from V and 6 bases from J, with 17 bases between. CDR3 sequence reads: CASSPVGGTIGNEQFF. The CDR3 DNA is TGTGCCAGCTCACCAGTAGGGGGGACTATTGGCAATGAGCAGTTCTTC.

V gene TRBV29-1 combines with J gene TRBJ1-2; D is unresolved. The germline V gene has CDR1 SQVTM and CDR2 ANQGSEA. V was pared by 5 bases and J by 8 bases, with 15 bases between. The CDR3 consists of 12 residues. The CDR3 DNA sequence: TGCAGCGTTACCTCCGGAGAGGGCGGCTACACCTTC. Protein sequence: CSVTSGEGGYTF.

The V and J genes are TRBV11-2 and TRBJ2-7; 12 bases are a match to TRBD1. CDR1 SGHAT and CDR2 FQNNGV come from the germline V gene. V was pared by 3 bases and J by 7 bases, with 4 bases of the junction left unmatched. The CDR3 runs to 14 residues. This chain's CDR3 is CASSFWDRGREQYF. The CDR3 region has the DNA TGTGCCAGCAGCTTCTGGGACAGGGGGCGAGAGCAGTACTTC.